This T cell receptor (beta chain) was identified during a study of shared clonotypes between healthy human individuals. The wider study: Three plates were used per donor for CD4 naive, three for CD4 memory, two for CD8 naive and one for CD8 memory.

With regard to this clone: Antigen: not known.

Notes on the study in general: Clonotype sharing across donors was expected to vary with sequencing depth.

The table came from immunoSEQ multiplex PCR; TCRdb's copy has only in-frame clones and leaves some out. Of about 2.4 million clones listed, approximately 94% are singletons. This clonotype was sampled from a young man in good health. The sample taken for sequencing was naive CD4+ T cells sorted from blood. Specified subset: CD45RA+ positively selected.

CDR3 protein: CATSRSPGGSLSREQFF. The CDR3 DNA reads TGTGCCACCAGCAGATCCCCCGGCGGGAGTCTGTCGCGAGAGCAGTTCTTC. The chain couples TRBV15 to TRBJ2-1; 7 bases line up with TRBD2. Germline CDR1 LNHNV, CDR2 YYDKDF (reference sequence). Trimming cost V 2 bases and J 10 bases; bases outside gene matches: 17. The CDR3 covers 17 residues. Full variable domain (rest looked up from reference TRBV15 and TRBJ2-1): DAMVIQNPRYQVTQFGKPVTLSCSQTLNHNVMYWYQQKSSQAPKLLFHYYDKDFNNEADTPDNFQSRRPNTSFCFLDIRSPGLGDTAMYLCATSRSPGGSLSREQFFGPGTRLTVL.